This T cell receptor (beta chain) was profiled in a study of T cells in Graves' hyperthyroidism and ophthalmopathy (dated by TCRdb to between 2018 and 2021). In terms of the full investigation: Peripheral blood was sampled at the time of initial diagnosis, prior to any treatment. TCR Vbeta CDR3 sequencing of some 140 peripheral blood samples (over 40 ophthalmopathy, 75 hyperthyroidism and approximately 17 progressor patients) is reported in the paper. The approximately 100 discovery patients were divided at random into training and test sets in a 7:3 ratio. To identify distinguishing TCR V-J signatures, a discovery cohort of 100 or so patients was used, comprising 43 with Graves' ophthalmopathy and around 57 with stable Graves' hyperthyroidism. In addition, the study compared T-cell repertoires in thyroid tissue and in blood from six Graves' hyperthyroidism patients. Prospective prediction of ophthalmopathy was tested in an independent validation cohort consisting of 18 to 20 hyperthyroidism patients and more than 15 patients who later progressed to ophthalmopathy. After sampling, hyperthyroidism patients received methimazole starting at 30 mg daily, and ophthalmopathy patients received high-dose intravenous methylprednisolone.

TCR beta CDR3 regions were amplified from RNA transcripts. The TCR CDR3 was subjected to a first round of RT-PCR using the HTBI primer set and the Qiagen OneStep RT-PCR kit. A second multiplex PCR round built the libraries, followed by size selection and purification. Paired-end sequencing of the libraries was performed with 100 bp reads on an Illumina HiSeq2000. As for the authors' bioinformatics: SOAPnuke was used to process the raw data, throwing out any read that contained adapters or uncalled bases, had a mean Phred below 15, or lacked an exact constant-primer or identifier match. High-quality paired reads were merged using COPE v1.2.5, and each unique nucleotide sequence was defined as a clonotype. Clonotypes were aligned to IMGT TRBV, TRBD and TRBJ reference segments using MiTCR v1.1. Analysis was restricted to V-J combinations with a frequency above 0.0001, which covered about 99% of repertoires. The TCS score was defined as the ratio of F50 (clonal expansion) to E x V (chaos), calculated using BLOSUM62-based TCRdist between CDR3 peptides within each V-J. Welch's t-statistics and random forest reduced approximately 520 V-J features to 13, which were used in a naive Bayes classifier (R e1071). The similarity between thyroid and blood repertoires was quantified using the Morisita-Horn index. Through fastp at Q25 and MiXCR, TCRdb rebuilt clones from the public reads, retaining in-frame beta chains. CDR3 protein duplicates are merged, each entry listing the most common genes and DNA. The V and J calls and clone size are TCRdb's, not the authors'. The sample table contains hundreds of thousands of distinct CDR3 sequences; only one count was recorded for 14% to 15% of them. The top ten clones comprise approximately 4.3% of the sample.

Clipping removes 1 base from V and 6 bases from J, with 1 as the unmatched junction base count. CDR3 length: 13 amino acids, cysteine to phenylalanine. The only DNA kept is the CDR3, 39 bases in frame from the first base. CDR1 is given as LGHNT and CDR2 as FRNRAP, both from the germline V gene. This clonotype was counted at least ten times. Its antigen is unknown. Base-call qualities are not available, and no considerably larger clone is one nucleotide away. Findings and caveats that apply to the study as a whole: No statistical method was used to fix the sample size in advance, and group allocation was not hidden from the investigators. In cross-validation, a model built on a 13 V-J signature told ophthalmopathy apart from stable hyperthyroidism with less than 90% sensitivity and 81% to 82% specificity, and in testing the same model reached 80%/75%. In validation, the model predicted progression to ophthalmopathy a median of about 6.5 months before onset, with about 64% sensitivity and nearly 75% specificity. Most expanded thyroid clonotypes (frequency above 0.001) were also detected in blood, a finding suggesting that blood repertoires may reflect thyroid immune responses.

In the ophthalmopathy patients, disease was moderately to severely active, with a Clinical Activity Score of 3 or more, a NOSPECS grade of 4 or more, and a duration of less than 3 months. The study excluded patients with uncontrolled infections, other autoimmune diseases, pregnancy or lactation. Diagnoses were based on clinical symptoms, serum thyroxine and TRAb, thyroid ultrasound and orbital computed tomography. Ficoll-Paque density gradient centrifugation was used to isolate PBMCs from about 10 ml of fresh peripheral blood. Total RNA was extracted using Trizol reagent, and RNA quality was assessed on an Agilent 2100 Bioanalyzer.

The chain joins TRBV12-5 to TRBJ1-1; 8 of the junction bases match TRBD1. The sequencing input was blood. The source is a woman in her 40s with Graves' ophthalmopathy. The CDR3 reads CASGLATGAEAFF. The DNA sequence is given as TGTGCTAGTGGTTTGGCGACAGGGGCTGAAGCTTTCTTT.